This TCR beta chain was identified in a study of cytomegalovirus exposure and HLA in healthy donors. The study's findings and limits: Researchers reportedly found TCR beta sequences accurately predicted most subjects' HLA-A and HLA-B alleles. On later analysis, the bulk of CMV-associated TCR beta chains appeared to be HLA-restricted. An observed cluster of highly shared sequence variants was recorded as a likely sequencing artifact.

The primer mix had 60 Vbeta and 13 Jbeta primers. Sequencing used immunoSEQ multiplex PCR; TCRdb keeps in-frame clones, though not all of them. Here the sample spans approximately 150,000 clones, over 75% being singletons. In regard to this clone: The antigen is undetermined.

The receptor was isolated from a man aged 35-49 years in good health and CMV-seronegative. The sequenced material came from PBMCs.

CDR3 nucleotide sequence: TGTGCCAGTAGTATAGTCACAGGGGGCGTAGAGACCCAGTACTTC. It yields the protein CASSIVTGGVETQYF. The chain joins TRBV19 to TRBJ2-5; 9 bases are a match to TRBD1. This CDR3 has 15 residues. V shed 1 base and J 4 bases; nucleotides not matched to a gene: 4. Germline lookup yields CDR1 LNHDA and CDR2 SQIVND (reference sequence).